The 7 T cell receptor beta chains below all came from one sample that was sequenced in a study of T cell responses to AZD1222 COVID-19 vaccine. Sequencing used immunoSEQ multiplex PCR; TCRdb keeps in-frame clones, though not all of them. The sample holds about 200,000 clones, more than 80% seen once. The material was peripheral blood, obtained 28 days after the second dose of the MenACWY control vaccine. The receptors derive from an adult who received the MenACWY meningococcal vaccine as a control.

About this clone itself: In the same sample, other DNA sequences code for this CDR3. The chain employs TRBV11-2 and TRBJ1-3, with no clear D. This CDR3 contains 12 residues. In germline, CDR1 is SGHAT, CDR2 FQNNGV. Trimming cost V 2 bases and J 4 bases, with 3 bases left between them. CDR3 in DNA: TGTGCCAGCAGCTTAAGCGGAAACACCATATATTTT. Its translation is CASSLSGNTIYF.

The count of this clone is one. The chain is built from TRBV5-1 and TRBJ2-1, with D tentatively TRBD2 (5 bases). The CDR3 totals 15 residues. Trimming shortened V by 7 bases and J by 5 bases, and 19 bases separated the two germline ends. Per germline, CDR1 SGHRS and CDR2 YFSETQ. CDR3 coding DNA: TGCGCCAGCGCCCTCGACTACCCCGCCAACAATGAGCAGTTCTTC. Amino acid sequence: CASALDYPANNEQFF.

The chain combines TRBV4-3 with TRBJ2-2; D remains unclear. With 1 base removed from V and 5 bases from J, the gap between germline ends came to 5 bases. This CDR3 comprises 13 residues. CDR1 and CDR2 (germline): LGHNA, YSLEER. The CDR3 sequence is CASSQARTGELFF. CDR3 nucleotides: TGCGCCAGCAGCCAAGCGAGGACCGGGGAGCTGTTTTTT.

The chain recombines TRBV5-6 with TRBJ2-7, with 10 bases fitting TRBD1. The J segment lost 12 bases and the V segment lost 0 bases, leaving 6 bases of the junction unmatched. The CDR3 spans 13 residues. Germline V gives CDR1 SGHDT, CDR2 YYEEEE. The CDR3 nucleotides are TGTGCCAGCAGCTTGGCCGGACAGGGGGTTCGGTACTTC. Translated: CASSLAGQGVRYF.

The J gene is TRBJ1-5, the V gene TRBV6-5, with D unclear. There are 14 residues in the CDR3. CDR1 is MNHEY, CDR2 SVGAGI, per germline. Trimming cost V 5 bases and J 8 bases, with 16 bases left between them. In DNA, the CDR3 is TGTGCCAGCAGTCCTCTACAGCCTCCGGAGCCCCAGCATTTT. Translating it yields CASSPLQPPEPQHF.

This chain uses TRBV5-6 with TRBJ2-5; a weak D match, TRBD2 (6 bases). The CDR3 is 15 amino acids. Trimming left V 3 bases short and J 5 bases short, with 17 bases between. Germline V gene data show CDR1 as SGHDT and CDR2 as YYEEEE. The CDR3 sequence: CASSWGGMLGETQYF. CDR3 nucleotides: TGTGCCAGCAGCTGGGGCGGGATGTTGGGGGAGACCCAGTACTTC.

V is TRBV12-3 or TRBV12-4 and J is TRBJ2-1, with D perhaps matching TRBD1 (6 bases). The CDR3 covers 12 residues. The V and J ends lost 7 bases and 10 bases respectively, with 14 bases between them. CDR3 sequence (DNA): TGTGCCAGCAACAGGGAAGAGAGAGAGCAGTTCTTC. Translating it yields CASNREEREQFF.